This entry lists 13 T cell receptor beta chains sequenced from one sample in a study of blood T cell repertoires in COVID-19. Sequencing was performed with immunoSEQ multiplex PCR; in TCRdb, only in-frame clones are kept and a portion is missing. The sample has fewer than 300,000 clones, approximately 87% seen once; the top ten hold more than 10%. Sequenced material: peripheral blood. These receptors were taken from a woman younger than 45 with COVID-19, enrolled during active disease.

The rearrangement joins TRBV4-2 to TRBJ2-7, with 8 positions matching TRBD2. Germline V gives CDR1 LGHNA, CDR2 YNFKEQ. J lost 2 bases, V lost 5 bases, and 8 bases had no gene match. There are 15 residues in the CDR3. The CDR3 region has the DNA TGTGCCAGCAGCAGGAGTCCGGGGGGGGCCTACGAGCAGTACTTC. Encoded protein: CASSRSPGGAYEQYF.

This clone was counted a single time. The chain carries TRBV7-2 and TRBJ1-4; no clear D. In germline, CDR1 is SGHTA, CDR2 FQGNSA. The CDR3 spans 14 residues. Trimming took off 2 bases at V and 4 bases at J, with 8 bases between the two ends. The CDR3 sequence is CASSLRSDNEKLFF. The CDR3 nucleotides read TGTGCCAGCAGCTTACGTTCAGATAATGAAAAACTGTTTTTT.

The chain joins TRBV29-1 to TRBJ2-1, with 7 bases that match TRBD1. Looked up from germline, CDR1 is SQVTM and CDR2 is ANQGSEA. V lost 4 bases to trimming and J lost 6 bases; unmatched junction nucleotides: 3. The CDR3 totals 12 residues. The CDR3 here is CSVVRGTNEQFF. The CDR3, as DNA: TGCAGCGTTGTCAGGGGGACCAATGAGCAGTTCTTC.

The V gene is TRBV6-5, the J gene TRBJ1-1, with 12 nucleotides matching TRBD1. The V gene end was trimmed by 10 bases and the J gene end by 5 bases; junction bases not matched to a gene: 11. Germline-derived CDR1 and CDR2 are MNHEY and SVGAGI. This CDR3 is 15 amino acids long. This CDR3 reads CATPGQGAFVTEAFF. CDR3 in DNA: TGTGCCACCCCGGGACAGGGGGCATTTGTAACTGAAGCTTTCTTT.

The V call is TRBV23-1, the J call TRBJ2-2, with D possibly being TRBD2 (6 bases). TRBV23-1 is sorted into the ORF group, with uncertain function. This CDR3 is built from 16 residues. Trimming took 3 bases from V and 7 from J, leaving 18 bases between them. The CDR3 region has the DNA TGCGCCAGCAGTCAGCCGAAGGGGACTGAGATCGGGGAGCTGTTTTTT. Its protein is CASSQPKGTEIGELFF.

The V and J genes are TRBV5-1 and TRBJ1-2, with a possible D match to TRBD1 (5 bases). This CDR3 comprises 16 residues. With 4 bases removed from V and 5 bases from J, the gap between germline ends came to 21 bases. The germline CDR1 and CDR2 sequences are SGHRS and YFSETQ. CDR3: CASSRGGTTREYGYTF. The CDR3 DNA sequence: TGCGCCAGCAGCCGCGGGGGGACTACCAGGGAGTATGGCTACACCTTC.

The V call is TRBV7-9, the J call TRBJ2-7, with TRBD1 identical over 7 bases. The CDR3 runs to 14 residues. The junction had 8 bases not matched to a gene; V was cut back by 4 bases and J by 5 bases. Germline CDR1 and CDR2: SEHNR and FQNEAQ (reference sequence). CDR3 protein: CASSSTTGSDEQYF. The CDR3 DNA is TGTGCCAGCAGCTCGACGACAGGGAGTGACGAGCAGTACTTC. The entire variable domain, with the rest obtained from reference TRBV7-9 and TRBJ2-7, is as follows: DTGVSQNPRHKITKRGQNVTFRCDPISEHNRLYWYRQTLGQGPEFLTYFQNEAQLEKSRLLSDRFSAERPKGSFSTLEIQRTEQGDSAMYLCASSSTTGSDEQYFGPGTRLTVT.

The V call is TRBV11-1, the J call TRBJ2-7, with 10 bases lining up with TRBD1. V was pared by 5 bases and J by 4 bases, with 2 bases of the junction left unmatched. Germline lookup yields CDR1 SGHAT and CDR2 FQDESV (reference sequence). The CDR3 contains 13 residues. CDR3 nucleotides: TGTGCCAGCAGCCCGGGACAGGGGTACGAGCAGTACTTC. Amino acid sequence: CASSPGQGYEQYF.

The V call is TRBV27, the J call TRBJ1-2; D gene ambiguous. Germline CDR1 and CDR2: MNHEY and SMNVEV (reference sequence). V lost 2 bases and J lost 1, with 8 bases in between. CDR3 length: 14 residues. The CDR3 loop reads CASSLAGNNYGYTF. CDR3 DNA: TGTGCCAGCAGTTTAGCCGGGAATAACTATGGCTACACCTTC.

This chain uses TRBV2 with TRBJ2-2, with D perhaps TRBD1 (6 bases). The CDR3 has 15 residues. Trimming cost V 2 bases and J 4 bases, with 11 bases left between them. In germline, CDR1 is SNHLY, CDR2 FYNNEI. In DNA form, the CDR3 reads TGTGCCAGCAGTGAATTTTTGGGGGCCACCGGGGAGCTGTTTTTT. Protein sequence: CASSEFLGATGELFF.

The chain links TRBV29-1 to TRBJ2-7; the match to TRBD2 covers 13 bases. After removal of 3 bases from V and 2 bases from J, the junction contained 7 bases not matched to a gene. Germline CDR1 is SQVTM and CDR2 is ANQGSEA. This CDR3 has 16 residues. CDR3 in amino acids: CSVDTLGTSGTYEQYF. As DNA, the CDR3 is TGCAGCGTTGATACTCTTGGGACTAGCGGGACCTACGAGCAGTACTTC.

V is TRBV5-1 and J is TRBJ2-3, with D perhaps matching TRBD2 (6 bases). This CDR3 spans 16 amino acids. The ends were cut back, 4 bases at V and 7 bases at J, with 22 bases in the middle. Germline V gene sequence: CDR1 SGHRS, CDR2 YFSETQ. The CDR3 spells CASSPNRGGKKNTQYF. The CDR3, as DNA: TGCGCCAGCAGCCCAAACCGGGGAGGAAAAAAAAATACGCAGTATTTT.

The gene calls are TRBV13 and TRBJ2-7; D uncertain. The germline V gene has CDR1 PRHDT and CDR2 FYEKMQ (reference sequence). The CDR3 contains 13 residues. V gave up 2 bases and J gave up 12 bases, with 17 bases separating them. The CDR3 is CASSLRDEDKPYF. The CDR3 DNA reads TGTGCCAGCAGCTTACGTGACGAAGACAAGCCGTACTTC.